A few counts support the clone carrying this T cell receptor beta chain. Germline V gene data show CDR1 as MDHEN and CDR2 as SYDVKM. Trimming cost V 2 bases and J 2 bases, with 7 bases left between them. CDR3 length: 15 residues. The sample belongs to a study of CD8+ T cells in alopecia areata. RNA was isolated and reverse transcribed to cDNA, the sequencing template. Using immunoSEQ multiplex PCR, the repertoire was profiled, and TCRdb retains in-frame clones only, with some absent. In the table there are about 130,000 clones, 45% to 50% of which are singletons. The sequencing used CD8+ T cells sorted from blood, collected at week 0. The sequence derives from a human donor with alopecia areata. The chain has TRBV28 and TRBJ1-6; D not certain. The CDR3 sequence is CASSLGKTYNSPLHF. For the CDR3, the DNA is TGTGCCAGCAGTTTAGGCAAAACCTATAATTCACCCCTCCACTTT.